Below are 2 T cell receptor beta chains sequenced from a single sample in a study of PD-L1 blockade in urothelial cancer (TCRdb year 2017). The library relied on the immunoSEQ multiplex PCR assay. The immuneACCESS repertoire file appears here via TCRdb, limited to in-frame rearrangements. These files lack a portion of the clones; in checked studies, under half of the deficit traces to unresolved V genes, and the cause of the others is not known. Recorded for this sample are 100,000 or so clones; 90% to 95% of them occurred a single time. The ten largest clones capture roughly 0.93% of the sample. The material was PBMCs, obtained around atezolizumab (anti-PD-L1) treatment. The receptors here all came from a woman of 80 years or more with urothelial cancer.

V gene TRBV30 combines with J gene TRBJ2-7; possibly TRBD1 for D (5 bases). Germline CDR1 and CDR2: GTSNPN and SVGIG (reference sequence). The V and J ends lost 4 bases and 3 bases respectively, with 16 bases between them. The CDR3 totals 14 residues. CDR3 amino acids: CAWTVGANYYEQYF. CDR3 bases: TGTGCCTGGACCGTAGGGGCCAACTACTACGAGCAGTACTTC.

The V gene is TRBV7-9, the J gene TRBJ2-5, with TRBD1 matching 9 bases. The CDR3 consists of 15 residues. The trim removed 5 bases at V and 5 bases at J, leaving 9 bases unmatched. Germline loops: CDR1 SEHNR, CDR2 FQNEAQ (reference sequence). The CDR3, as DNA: TGTGCCAGCAGCGCCGGACAGGGGAACTTGGAGACCCAGTACTTC. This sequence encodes CASSAGQGNLETQYF.